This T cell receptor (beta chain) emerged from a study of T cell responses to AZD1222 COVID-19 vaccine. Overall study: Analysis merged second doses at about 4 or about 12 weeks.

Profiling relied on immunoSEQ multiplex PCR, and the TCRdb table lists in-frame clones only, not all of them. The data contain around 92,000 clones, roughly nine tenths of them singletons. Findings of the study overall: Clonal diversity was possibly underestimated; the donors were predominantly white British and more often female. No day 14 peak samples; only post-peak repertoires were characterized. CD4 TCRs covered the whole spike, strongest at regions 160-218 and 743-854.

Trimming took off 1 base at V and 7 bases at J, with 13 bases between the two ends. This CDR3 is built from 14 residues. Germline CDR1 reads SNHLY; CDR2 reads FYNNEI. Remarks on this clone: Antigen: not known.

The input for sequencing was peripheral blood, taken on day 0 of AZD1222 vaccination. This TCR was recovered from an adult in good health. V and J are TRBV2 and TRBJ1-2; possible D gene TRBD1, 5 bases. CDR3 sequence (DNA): TGTGCCAGCAGTGAAGGACAGCACCCCCTTGGCTACACCTTC. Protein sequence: CASSEGQHPLGYTF.